This TCR beta chain was identified during a study of regulatory dendritic cells for organ transplantation. General study findings and limits: Among resting subsets, memory CD8+ cells contained the most alloreactive clonotypes. Memory T cells were less diverse than naive, with memory CD8+ most oligoclonal.

TCRdb's table, derived via immunoSEQ multiplex PCR, lists solely in-frame clones and lacks some. This table holds 30,000 to 45,000 clones, under 95% found once. Trimming left V 4 bases short and J 4 bases short, with 14 bases between. The CDR3 loop spans 14 amino acids. Germline CDR1 reads SGDLS; CDR2 reads YYNGEE. With regard to this clone: The antigen is not known.

FACS sorted CD4+ or CD8+ T cells into CD45RA+ naive and CD45RO+ memory. The sequencing sample was made of naive CD8+ T cells from blood. Subset defined: CD45RA+ naive T cells. The gene calls are TRBV9 and TRBJ1-2; D gene uncertain. The receptor was derived from a human donor in good health. This chain's CDR3 is CASSPRGRSYGYTF. CDR3 sequence (DNA): TGTGCCAGCAGCCCCCGCGGCAGGTCCTATGGCTACACCTTC. Variable domain in full (rest from reference TRBV9 and TRBJ1-2): DSGVTQTPKHLITATGQRVTLRCSPRSGDLSVYWYQQSLDQGLQFLIQYYNGEERAKGNILERFSAQQFPDLHSELNLSSLELGDSALYFCASSPRGRSYGYTFGSGTRLTVV.